Below, 22 T cell receptor beta chains from the same sample are listed, as sequenced in a study of blood T cell repertoires in COVID-19. This table comes from immunoSEQ multiplex PCR, and its TCRdb copy is limited to in-frame clones, with some not included. The sample has a few hundred thousand clones, 86% seen once. Sequenced: peripheral blood. These receptors originate from a man aged 30 to 45 with active or convalescent COVID-19.

The CDR3 spells CASRFRDLGAFF. CDR3 coding DNA: TGTGCCAGTAGGTTTAGAGATCTAGGAGCTTTCTTT. The chain uses TRBV19 and TRBJ1-1; D unresolved. The V gene's germline CDR1 is LNHDA and CDR2 SQIVND (reference sequence). The CDR3 sequence is 12 residues long. Trimming cost V 6 bases and J 10 bases, with 15 bases left between them.

The chain's CDR3 is CASSLVQGANEQFF. CDR3 in DNA: TGTGCCAGCAGCTTAGTACAGGGGGCTAATGAGCAGTTCTTC. V and J are TRBV7-3 and TRBJ2-1, with 9 bases aligning to TRBD1. This CDR3 contains 14 residues. The germline V gene encodes CDR1 SGHTA and CDR2 FQGTGA. V shed 2 bases and J 7 bases; nucleotides not matched to a gene: 3.

The rearrangement joins TRBV7-8 to TRBJ2-3; 7 nucleotides line up with TRBD2. The germline CDR1 and CDR2 sequences are SGHVS and FQNEAQ. This CDR3 is 15 amino acids long. Trimming removed 4 bases from V and 4 bases from J; junction bases left unmatched: 8. The CDR3 spells CASSSGSGLADTQYF. CDR3 bases: TGTGCCAGCAGCTCTGGAAGTGGACTAGCAGATACGCAGTATTTT.

J is TRBJ2-7 and V is TRBV7-2; maybe TRBD1 (6 bases). CDR3 length: 15 residues. Trimming shortened V by 1 base and J by 3 bases, and 13 bases separated the two germline ends. Germline lookup yields CDR1 SGHTA and CDR2 FQGNSA. In DNA form, the CDR3 reads TGTGCCAGCAGCTTAGAGGGGGACACCCTCTACGAGCAGTACTTC. Translating gives CASSLEGDTLYEQYF.

V gene TRBV3-1 (or the pseudogene TRBV3-2) combines with J gene TRBJ1-3, with TRBD1 as a possible D gene (6 bases). From germline, CDR1 is LGHDT and CDR2 YNNKEL (reference sequence). Trimming stripped 4 bases from V and 4 bases from J, with 20 bases between. CDR3 length: 17 amino acids. CDR3: CASSPTGFRTWGNTIYF. The CDR3 DNA reads as TGTGCCAGCAGCCCCACAGGGTTTCGAACGTGGGGAAACACCATATATTTT.

V gene TRBV11-2 combines with J gene TRBJ2-7; 11 bases align to TRBD1. This CDR3 comprises 17 residues. The germline gives CDR1 SGHAT, CDR2 FQNNGV. Trimming at V came to 1 base and at J to 1 base, leaving 6 bases not matched to a gene. The CDR3 nucleotides read TGTGCCAGCAGCTTAGTCGCCGGGACAGGGGGATCCTACGAGCAGTACTTC. This translates into CASSLVAGTGGSYEQYF.

This rearrangement joins TRBV2 to TRBJ1-5; possible D gene TRBD1, 5 bases. Germline CDR1 reads SNHLY; CDR2 reads FYNNEI. V lost 6 bases to trimming and J lost 1 base, with 10 bases between them. The CDR3 contains 14 residues. CDR3 amino acids: CASRDTTSNQPQHF. DNA of the CDR3: TGTGCCAGCAGGGACACCACAAGCAATCAGCCCCAGCATTTT.

The chain couples TRBV19 to TRBJ1-5; 8 bases line up with TRBD1. The CDR3 spans 14 residues. Germline-derived CDR1 and CDR2 are LNHDA and SQIVND (reference sequence). V lost 10 bases to trimming and J lost 5 bases; unmatched junction nucleotides: 10. The CDR3 loop reads CATSRDRGHQPQHF. The DNA for the CDR3 is TGTGCCACCAGCCGCGACAGGGGACATCAGCCCCAGCATTTT.

This clone was observed a few times. The rearrangement links TRBV5-6 to TRBJ2-5; maybe TRBD2 (5 bases). Germline V lookup: CDR1 SGHDT, CDR2 YYEEEE. The CDR3 extends over 14 amino acids. Deletions cut 0 bases from V and 4 bases from J, with 10 bases between. CDR3 bases: TGTGCCAGCAGCTTGGTATTCGGAGGAGAGACCCAGTACTTC. Its protein product is CASSLVFGGETQYF.

The CDR3 DNA is TGCGCCAGCAGCGAGGACAGCGCCTACGAGCAGTACTTC. Translating it yields CASSEDSAYEQYF. V usage is TRBV5-1 and J usage is TRBJ2-7; perhaps TRBD1 as D (6 bases). Trimming took 4 bases from V and 2 from J, leaving 10 bases between them. The CDR3 sequence is 13 residues long. CDR1 is SGHRS, CDR2 YFSETQ, per germline.

The chain uses TRBV3-1 (or the pseudogene TRBV3-2) and TRBJ1-2; 7 positions agree with TRBD1. The CDR3 sequence is 17 residues long. Germline-derived CDR1 and CDR2 are LGHDT and YNNKEL (reference sequence). V was pared by 3 bases and J by 8 bases, with 18 bases of the junction left unmatched. CDR3 in amino acids: CASSHRDRKSQYTGYTF. The CDR3 DNA is TGTGCCAGCAGCCACCGGGACAGAAAATCGCAGTATACAGGCTACACCTTC.

This chain joins TRBV18 and TRBJ2-3; 10 bases are shared with TRBD1. CDR1 and CDR2 from the germline V gene are KGHSH and LQKENI. Germline trimming cut 3 bases from V and 2 bases from J; bases unmatched to any gene: 5. This CDR3 has 16 residues. The CDR3 loop reads CASSPRTGGTTDTQYF. CDR3 sequence (DNA): TGTGCCAGCTCACCCAGGACAGGGGGGACCACAGATACGCAGTATTTT. Filled out from reference TRBV18 and TRBJ2-3, the complete variable domain reads NAGVMQNPRHLVRRRGQEARLRCSPMKGHSHVYWYRQLPEEGLKFMVYLQKENIIDESGMPKERFSAEFPKEGPSILRIQQVVRGDSAAYFCASSPRTGGTTDTQYFGPGTRLTVL.

The chain couples TRBV5-1 to TRBJ2-4, with D tentatively TRBD1 (6 bases). The CDR3 runs to 14 residues. Germline values: CDR1 SGHRS, CDR2 YFSETQ. Between the trimmed V and J ends, which lost 5 bases and 6 bases, there was a span of 15 bases. The CDR3 DNA is TGCGCCAGCAGTCATAGGACAGCGACAAACATTCAGTACTTC. Protein: CASSHRTATNIQYF.

The rearrangement links TRBV7-2 to TRBJ2-1, with 12 nucleotides matching TRBD2. This CDR3 region has 15 residues. CDR1 is SGHTA and CDR2 is FQGNSA in the germline V gene. J gave up 5 bases and V 5 bases, and 4 bases lay outside the gene matches. CDR3 sequence: CASSVRLAGDNEQFF. The CDR3, as DNA: TGTGCCAGCAGCGTCAGACTAGCGGGGGACAATGAGCAGTTCTTC.

V is TRBV27 and J is TRBJ1-4; D remains unclear. Germline V gene data show CDR1 as MNHEY and CDR2 as SMNVEV (reference sequence). The CDR3 is made up of 13 amino acids. V was shortened by 2 bases and J by 12 bases, with 13 bases between the two germline ends. The CDR3 bases are TGTGCCAGCAGTTTAAAGCCCCACCGAGAACTGTTTTTT. Its protein product is CASSLKPHRELFF.

The rearrangement joins TRBV5-4 to TRBJ2-5, with TRBD2 matching over 10 bases. Trimming at V came to 2 bases and at J to 4 bases, leaving 5 bases not matched to a gene. From germline, CDR1 is SGHNT and CDR2 YYREEE (reference sequence). This CDR3 contains 15 residues. Here the CDR3 reads CASSFQRGGGETQYF. DNA of the CDR3: TGTGCCAGCAGCTTTCAGCGGGGGGGAGGAGAGACCCAGTACTTC. Using reference TRBV5-4 and TRBJ2-5 for the parts outside the CDR3, the full variable domain is ETGVTQSPTHLIKTRGQQVTLRCSSQSGHNTVSWYQQALGQGPQFIFQYYREEENGRGNFPPRFSGLQFPNYSSELNVNALELDDSALYLCASSFQRGGGETQYFGPGTRLLVL.

With respect to this clone: Other DNA sequences from this sample encode an identical CDR3 as well. The J gene is TRBJ1-1, the V gene TRBV19; D perhaps matches TRBD1 (6 bases). This CDR3 has 13 amino acids. V was trimmed by 6 bases and J by 0 bases, leaving 8 bases between them. Germline V gene lookup returns CDR1 LNHDA and CDR2 SQIVND (reference sequence). DNA for the CDR3: TGTGCCAGTAGCGACAGGTTGAACACTGAAGCTTTCTTT. This sequence encodes CASSDRLNTEAFF.

The rearrangement uses TRBV3-1 (or the pseudogene TRBV3-2) and TRBJ2-3; no firm D call. The CDR3 covers 13 residues. Germline V gene data show CDR1 as LGHDT and CDR2 as YNNKEL (reference sequence). Trimming pared 6 bases from V and 4 bases from J, leaving 11 bases between. The CDR3 DNA reads TGTGCCAGCAGACTCGAAGGAGCAGATACGCAGTATTTT. Residues: CASRLEGADTQYF.

The chain employs TRBV2 and TRBJ1-2, with 11 bases identical to TRBD1. Trimming cost V 10 bases and J 5 bases; bases outside gene matches: 6. This CDR3 contains 13 residues. Germline-derived CDR1 and CDR2 are SNHLY and FYNNEI. This CDR3 reads CAKTGTGGYGYTF. Here the CDR3 DNA reads TGTGCCAAGACCGGGACAGGGGGATATGGCTACACCTTC.

This clone has only one observation. The chain joins TRBV4-1 to TRBJ2-7, with 9 bases fitting TRBD1. The CDR3 sequence is 18 residues long. The germline V gene encodes CDR1 MGHRA and CDR2 YSYEKL. With 1 base clipped from V and 5 bases from J, the junction kept 15 bases outside the gene matches. Here the CDR3 reads CASSQGAVVGQGLNEQYF. The CDR3 DNA is TGCGCCAGCAGCCAAGGAGCGGTGGTAGGACAGGGGTTAAACGAGCAGTACTTC.

The chain combines TRBV24-1 with TRBJ2-7; 8 bases match TRBD1. Trimming took 4 bases from V and 5 from J; bases not matched to a gene: 3. The CDR3 runs 13 residues. CDR1 and CDR2 (germline): KGHDR, SFDVKD. DNA for the CDR3: TGTGCCACCAGTGACCCGACAGGGGACGAGCAGTACTTC. Its translation: CATSDPTGDEQYF.

This chain joins TRBV30 and TRBJ1-6; perhaps TRBD1 as D (5 bases). Trimming took 0 bases from V and 3 from J, leaving 9 bases between them. CDR3 length: 15 residues. Germline V gene lookup returns CDR1 GTSNPN and CDR2 SVGIG (reference sequence). The CDR3 region is CAWSVQQGYNSPLHF. CDR3 nucleotides: TGTGCCTGGAGTGTACAGCAGGGCTATAATTCACCCCTCCACTTT.